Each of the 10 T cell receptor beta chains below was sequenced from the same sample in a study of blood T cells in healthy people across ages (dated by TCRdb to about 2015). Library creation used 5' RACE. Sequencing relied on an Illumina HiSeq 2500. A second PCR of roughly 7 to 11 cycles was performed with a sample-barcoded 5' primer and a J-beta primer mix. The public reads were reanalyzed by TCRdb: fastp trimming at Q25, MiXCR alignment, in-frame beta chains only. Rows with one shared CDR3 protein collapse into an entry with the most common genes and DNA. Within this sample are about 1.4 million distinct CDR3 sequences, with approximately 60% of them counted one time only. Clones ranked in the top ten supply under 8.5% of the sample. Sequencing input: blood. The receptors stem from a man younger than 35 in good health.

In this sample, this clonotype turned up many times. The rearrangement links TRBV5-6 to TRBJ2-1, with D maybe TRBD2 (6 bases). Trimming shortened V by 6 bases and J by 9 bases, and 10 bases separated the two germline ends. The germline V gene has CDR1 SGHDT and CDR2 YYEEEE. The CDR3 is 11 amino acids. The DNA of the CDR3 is TGTGCCAGCACCGAGGGAGGTGAGCAGTTCTTC. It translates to CASTEGGEQFF.

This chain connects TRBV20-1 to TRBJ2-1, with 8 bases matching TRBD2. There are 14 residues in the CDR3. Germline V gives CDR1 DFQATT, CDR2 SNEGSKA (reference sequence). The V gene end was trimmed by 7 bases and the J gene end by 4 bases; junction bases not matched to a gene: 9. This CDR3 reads CSGHPPGGYNEQFF. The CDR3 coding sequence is TGCAGTGGACACCCCCCGGGGGGGTACAATGAGCAGTTCTTC.

The CDR3 DNA reads TGCAGCGTTGAATCGGCGGGGGCGCGGGGCTACACCTTC. This sequence encodes CSVESAGARGYTF. The rearrangement uses TRBV29-1 and TRBJ1-2; weak D call: TRBD1 (6 bases). Trimming removed 2 bases from V and 8 bases from J, with 15 bases in between. Germline-derived CDR1 and CDR2 are SQVTM and ANQGSEA. The CDR3 is made up of 13 amino acids.

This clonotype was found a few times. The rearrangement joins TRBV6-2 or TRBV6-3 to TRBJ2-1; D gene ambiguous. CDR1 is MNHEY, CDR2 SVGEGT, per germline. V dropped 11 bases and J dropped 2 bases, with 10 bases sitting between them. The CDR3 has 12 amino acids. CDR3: CAPGPPYNEQFF. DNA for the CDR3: TGTGCCCCCGGGCCCCCCTACAATGAGCAGTTCTTC.

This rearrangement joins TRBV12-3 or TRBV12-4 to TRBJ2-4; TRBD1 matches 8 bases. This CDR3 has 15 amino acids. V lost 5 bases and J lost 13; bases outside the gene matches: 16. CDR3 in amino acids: CASSQTGGKGWEQYF. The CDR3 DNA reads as TGTGCCAGCAGTCAAACAGGGGGGAAAGGATGGGAGCAGTACTTC.

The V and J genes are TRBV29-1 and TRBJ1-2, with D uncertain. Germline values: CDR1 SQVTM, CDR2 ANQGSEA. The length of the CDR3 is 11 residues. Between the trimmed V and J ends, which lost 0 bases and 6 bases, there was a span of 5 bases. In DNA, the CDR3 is TGCAGCGTTGAAGATACAGATGGCTACACCTTC. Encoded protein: CSVEDTDGYTF.

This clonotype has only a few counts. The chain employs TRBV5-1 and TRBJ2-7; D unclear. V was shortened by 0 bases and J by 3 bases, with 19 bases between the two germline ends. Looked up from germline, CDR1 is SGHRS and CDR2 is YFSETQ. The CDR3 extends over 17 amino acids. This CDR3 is CASSLGLGNRQHYEQYF. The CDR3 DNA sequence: TGCGCCAGCAGCTTGGGTCTGGGTAACAGACAACACTACGAGCAGTACTTC.

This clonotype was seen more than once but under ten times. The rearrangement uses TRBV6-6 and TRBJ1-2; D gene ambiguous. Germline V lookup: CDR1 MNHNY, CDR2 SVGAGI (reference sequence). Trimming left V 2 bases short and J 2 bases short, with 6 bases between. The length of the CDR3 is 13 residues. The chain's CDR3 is CASSYIPNYGYTF. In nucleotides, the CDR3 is TGTGCCAGCAGTTACATCCCGAACTATGGCTACACCTTC.

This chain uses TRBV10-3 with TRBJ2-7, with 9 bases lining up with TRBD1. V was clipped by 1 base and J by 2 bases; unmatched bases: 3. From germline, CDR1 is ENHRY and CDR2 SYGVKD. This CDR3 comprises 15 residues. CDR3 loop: CAISELRTGAYEQYF. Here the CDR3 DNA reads TGTGCCATCAGTGAGTTGAGGACAGGGGCCTACGAGCAGTACTTC.

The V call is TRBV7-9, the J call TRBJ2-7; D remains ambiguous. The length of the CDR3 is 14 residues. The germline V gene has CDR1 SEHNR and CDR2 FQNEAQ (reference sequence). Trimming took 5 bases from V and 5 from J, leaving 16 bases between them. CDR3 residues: CASSPTSYGDEQYF. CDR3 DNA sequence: TGTGCCAGCAGCCCTACGTCCTATGGGGACGAGCAGTACTTC.